This T cell receptor beta chain emerged from a study of regulatory T cells in long-lasting Graves disease. The time point denotes: newly diagnosed GD, antithyroid drugs for less than 3 months. The TCR library was made from RNA extracted from PBMCs. Investigators prepared the TCR beta libraries by applying iRepertoire HTBI primers and Arm-PCR of CDR3 regions. TCRdb passed the multiplex PCR reads through MiXCR, listing each CDR3 protein once. Of fewer than 550,000 distinct CDR3 sequences in the sample, around 16% were seen once. Comment on this clonotype: Its antigen is currently unknown. A much larger clone lies one base from this, so it may be a read error.

Study-wide results and limits: Since the sample size was small, accuracy may have been reduced.

This sample was shared with a second study, whose subject was T cells in Graves' hyperthyroidism and ophthalmopathy. That source adds: Expanded thyroid clonotypes (above 0.001) were mostly also found in blood.

This receptor was identified in a woman aged 35-65 years with Graves disease. The sequencing here drew on peripheral blood mononuclear cells (PBMCs), taken at new diagnosis, from a patient treated with antithyroid drugs.

CDR3 sequence reads: CASSLAGGDYDEQFF. For the CDR3, the DNA is TGTGCCAGCAGCTTAGCCGGGGGGGACTACGATGAGCAGTTCTTC. The gene calls are TRBV7-2 and TRBJ2-1; 8 nucleotides match TRBD2. The V gene's germline CDR1 is SGHTA and CDR2 FQGNSA. The CDR3 is made up of 15 amino acids.